The rows below give T cell receptor beta chains drawn from one sample of a study of beta chain features in type 1 diabetes. TCRdb keeps only in-frame clones here, not all; method: immunoSEQ multiplex PCR. The data hold 400,000 to 600,000 clones, with over 25% observed a single time. Sequences were obtained from naive CD4+ T cells from blood. Source of these receptors: a man aged 18 to 35 in good health. The CDR3 runs from the conserved cysteine through the conserved F or W. The D gene is left open where the match is weak. Size tells how often a clone was seen (once, few, many) or the class of an expanded clone, and some rows leave it out.

v_call,cdr3_length,j_call,clone_size,d_call,cdr3_nt,cdr3_aa
TRBV5-6,14,TRBJ2-7,NA,TRBD2,TGTGCCAGTTGGCGTAGCGGGATGAGCTACGAGCAGTACTTC,CASWRSGMSYEQYF
TRBV9,14,TRBJ1-1,NA,NA,TGTGCCAGCAGGTGGGAGGGTAAGGTAGGTGAAGCTTTCTTT,CASRWEGKVGEAFF
TRBV29-1,13,TRBJ1-1,few,NA,TGCAGCGTTGAACGTGCCATGAACACTGAAGCTTTCTTT,CSVERAMNTEAFF
TRBV7-2,14,TRBJ1-4,NA,TRBD1,TGTGCCAGCAGCCCCGGACAGGGGAATGAAAAACTGTTTTTT,CASSPGQGNEKLFF
TRBV9,14,TRBJ1-5,NA,NA,TGTGCCAGCAGCGTGGGGGTTGGCAATCAGCCCCAGCATTTT,CASSVGVGNQPQHF
TRBV14,11,TRBJ2-7,NA,NA,TGTGCCAGCAGCCAAGTTTACGAGCAGTACTTC,CASSQVYEQYF
TRBV30,15,TRBJ1-5,few,NA,TGTGCCTGGAGTGTACAGGGCAGTAGCAATCAGCCCCAGCATTTT,CAWSVQGSSNQPQHF
TRBV30,14,TRBJ2-1,few,NA,TGTGCCTGGAAATTTCGGGATTCCTACAATGAGCAGTTCTTC,CAWKFRDSYNEQFF
TRBV7-3,16,TRBJ2-1,NA,TRBD2,TGTGCCAGCAGCTCCTTTAGCGGGAGGGCCGGCAATGAGCAGTTCTTC,CASSSFSGRAGNEQFF
TRBV10-3,13,TRBJ2-5,NA,NA,TGTGCCATCAAAGGCAACCCAGGGGAGACCCAGTACTTC,CAIKGNPGETQYF